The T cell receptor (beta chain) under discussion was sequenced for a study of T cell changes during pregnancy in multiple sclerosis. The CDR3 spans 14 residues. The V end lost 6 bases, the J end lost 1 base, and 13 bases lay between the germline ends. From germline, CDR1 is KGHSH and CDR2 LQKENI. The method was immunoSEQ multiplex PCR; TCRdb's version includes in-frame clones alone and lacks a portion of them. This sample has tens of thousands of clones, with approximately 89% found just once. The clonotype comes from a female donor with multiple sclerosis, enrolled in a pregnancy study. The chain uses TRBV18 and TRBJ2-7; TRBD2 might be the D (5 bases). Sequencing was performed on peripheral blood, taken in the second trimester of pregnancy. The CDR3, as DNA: TGTGCCAGCTCCTTGACGGGATGGTCCTACGAGCAGTACTTC. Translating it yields CASSLTGWSYEQYF.